The next 8 T cell receptor beta chains were all read from a single sample in a study of cytomegalovirus exposure and HLA in healthy donors. PCR involved 60 Vbeta and 13 Jbeta primers. Libraries were prepared by immunoSEQ multiplex PCR; TCRdb keeps only in-frame clonotypes and omits some of them. The sample data list tens of thousands of clones. Material: PBMCs. These receptors all come from a male donor in good health and CMV-seronegative.

The chain has TRBV30 and TRBJ2-5; TRBD2 is a possible D gene (6 bases). The CDR3 is made up of 14 amino acids. CDR1 is GTSNPN and CDR2 is SVGIG in the germline V gene (reference sequence). V was trimmed by 2 bases and J by 5 bases, leaving 15 bases between them. DNA for the CDR3: TGTGCCTGGAGTAAGACTGTAGGAGGGGAGACCCAGTACTTC. This gives the protein CAWSKTVGGETQYF. Filled out from reference TRBV30 and TRBJ2-5, the complete variable domain reads SQTIHQWPATLVQPVGSPLSLECTVEGTSNPNLYWYRQAAGRGLQLLFYSVGIGQISSEVPQNLSASRPQDRQFILSSKKLLLSDSGFYLCAWSKTVGGETQYFGPGTRLLVL.

Concerning this clone: An end of the junction does not agree with germline; a read error may underlie this. This chain connects TRBV2 to TRBJ2-5; D not certain. This CDR3 is built from 14 residues. Germline V gene data show CDR1 as SNHLY and CDR2 as FYNNEI. CDR3 in amino acids: CASSETVIQKTQYF. DNA for the CDR3: TGTGCCAGCAGTGAAACGGTTATCCAAAAGACCCAGTACTTC.

The chain links TRBV2 to TRBJ2-3; 8 nucleotides line up with TRBD2. The ends lost 5 bases at V and 1 base at J; junction bases unmatched: 8. CDR1 SNHLY and CDR2 FYNNEI come from the germline V gene. CDR3 length: 16 residues. The CDR3 DNA is TGTGCCAGCAGTCCAGGACTAGCTCCCCGCACAGATACGCAGTATTTT. Amino acids: CASSPGLAPRTDTQYF.

Comments on this clone: The sample contains more than one DNA sequence encoding this CDR3. The rearrangement links TRBV19 to TRBJ2-7; TRBD1 agrees at 10 bases. Germline-derived CDR1 and CDR2 are LNHDA and SQIVND (reference sequence). The CDR3 length is 13 residues. Losses at the gene ends were 9 bases for V and 4 bases for J; bases not matched to a gene: 6. The DNA of the CDR3 is TGTGCCAGCAAAGGGACAGGGGCTTACGAGCAGTACTTC. It is translated as CASKGTGAYEQYF.

The chain uses TRBV28 and TRBJ1-6; the D is unclear. The CDR3 is 15 amino acids. The ends were cut back, 7 bases at V and 4 bases at J, with 14 bases in the middle. CDR1 is MDHEN, CDR2 SYDVKM, per germline. CDR3 bases: TGTGCCAGCAATCCCTGGGCAGGTTATAATTCACCCCTCCACTTT. Translation gives CASNPWAGYNSPLHF.

The chain uses TRBV6-5 and TRBJ2-1; 8 nucleotides agree with TRBD2. Germline assignment: CDR1 MNHEY and CDR2 SVGAGI. The CDR3 consists of 15 residues. J was trimmed by 6 bases and V by 6 bases; bases with no gene match: 10. CDR3 nucleotides: TGTGCCAGCAGGTCACTGGCGGGGGGAGGCAATGAGCAGTTCTTC. Translating it yields CASRSLAGGGNEQFF.

The rearrangement joins TRBV6-1 to TRBJ2-4; 7 nucleotides agree with TRBD2. The CDR3 spans 17 residues. CDR1 and CDR2 from the germline V gene are MNHNS and SASEGT. V shed 4 bases, J shed 3 bases, and the junction held 12 bases outside the gene matches. CDR3 loop: CASSAPGAGEGKNIQYF. CDR3 DNA: TGTGCCAGCAGTGCCCCCGGGGCGGGGGAAGGCAAAAACATTCAGTACTTC.

This chain joins TRBV7-8 and TRBJ2-4; no definite D call. Trimming stripped 0 bases from V and 0 bases from J, with 9 bases between. Germline CDR1 SGHVS, CDR2 FQNEAQ. CDR3 length: 16 residues. The CDR3 here is CASSLARSLAKNIQYF. CDR3 DNA: TGTGCCAGCAGCTTAGCGCGTTCGCTAGCCAAAAACATTCAGTACTTC.